The 3 T cell receptor beta chains reported below all come from one sample, sequenced in a study of shared clonotypes between healthy human individuals. Assay used: immunoSEQ multiplex PCR; TCRdb lists only in-frame clones, some missing. This repertoire shows hundreds of thousands of clones, around 74% found once; its top ten account for under 2%. The sequencing input was memory CD4+ T cells sorted from blood. Stated subset: CD45RA-negative fraction. These receptor sequences come from a woman younger than 45 in good health.

The chain couples TRBV6-1 to TRBJ2-1, with 7 bases matching TRBD2. V lost 10 bases and J lost 0; bases outside the gene matches: 6. This CDR3 spans 14 amino acids. The germline V gene has CDR1 MNHNS and CDR2 SASEGT. CDR3 nucleotides: TGTGCCATCTTACTAGCGACCTCCTACAATGAGCAGTTCTTC. This translates into CAILLATSYNEQFF.

Comment on this clone: This same CDR3 is encoded by further DNA sequences in the sample. The J gene is TRBJ2-1, the V gene TRBV25-1; 8 bases match TRBD2. The CDR3 has 15 residues. The V gene end was trimmed by 4 bases and the J gene end by 3 bases; junction bases not matched to a gene: 5. CDR1 is MGHDK, CDR2 SYGVNS, per germline. CDR3 loop: CASSGPGLGYNEQFF. CDR3 nucleotides: TGTGCCAGCAGTGGCCCGGGACTAGGCTACAATGAGCAGTTCTTC.

The chain links TRBV28 to TRBJ1-1; D is uncertain. Germline CDR1 is MDHEN and CDR2 is SYDVKM. The germline V and J ends were trimmed by 5 bases and 1 base, with 11 bases remaining between them. This CDR3 comprises 14 residues. The CDR3 DNA follows: TGTGCCAGCAGTCCGCAATTGGGGAACACTGAAGCTTTCTTT. Residues: CASSPQLGNTEAFF.